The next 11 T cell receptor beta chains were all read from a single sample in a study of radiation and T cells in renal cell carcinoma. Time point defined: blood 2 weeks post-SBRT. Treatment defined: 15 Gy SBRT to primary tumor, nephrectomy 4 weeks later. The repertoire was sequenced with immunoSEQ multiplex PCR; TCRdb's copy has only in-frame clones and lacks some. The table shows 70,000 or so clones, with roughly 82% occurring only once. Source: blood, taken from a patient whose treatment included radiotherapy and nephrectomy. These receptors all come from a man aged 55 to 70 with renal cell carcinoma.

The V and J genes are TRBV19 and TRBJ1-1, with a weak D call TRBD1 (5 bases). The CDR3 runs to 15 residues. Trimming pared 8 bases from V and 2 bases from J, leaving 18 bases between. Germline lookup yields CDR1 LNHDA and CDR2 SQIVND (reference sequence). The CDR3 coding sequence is TGTGCCAGTGGCCGCCCCGGACAACGAAACACTGAAGCTTTCTTT. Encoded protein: CASGRPGQRNTEAFF. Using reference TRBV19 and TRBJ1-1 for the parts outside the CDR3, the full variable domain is DGGITQSPKYLFRKEGQNVTLSCEQNLNHDAMYWYRQDPGQGLRLIYYSQIVNDFQKGDIAEGYSVSREKKESFPLTVTSAQKNPTAFYLCASGRPGQRNTEAFFGQGTRLTVV.

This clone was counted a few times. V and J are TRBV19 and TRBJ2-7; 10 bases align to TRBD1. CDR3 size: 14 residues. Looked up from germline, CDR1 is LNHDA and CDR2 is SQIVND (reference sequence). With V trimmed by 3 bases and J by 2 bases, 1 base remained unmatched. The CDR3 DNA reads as TGTGCCAGTAGTATCGGACAGGGGGCCTACGAGCAGTACTTC. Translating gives CASSIGQGAYEQYF.

The CDR3 is CASSQGQGFFQEQFF. CDR3 nucleotide sequence: TGCGCCAGCAGCCAGGGACAGGGGTTCTTTCAGGAGCAGTTCTTC. The chain recombines TRBV4-3 with TRBJ2-1, with TRBD1 matching over 10 bases. Germline CDR1 LGHNA, CDR2 YSLEER. J lost 10 bases, V lost 3 bases, and 9 bases had no gene match. This CDR3 is 15 amino acids long.

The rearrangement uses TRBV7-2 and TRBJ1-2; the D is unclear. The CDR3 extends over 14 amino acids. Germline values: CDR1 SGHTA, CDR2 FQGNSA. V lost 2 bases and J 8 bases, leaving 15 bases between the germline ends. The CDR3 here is CASSLTAFLLGYTF. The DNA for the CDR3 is TGTGCCAGCAGCTTAACAGCTTTTCTATTAGGCTACACCTTC.

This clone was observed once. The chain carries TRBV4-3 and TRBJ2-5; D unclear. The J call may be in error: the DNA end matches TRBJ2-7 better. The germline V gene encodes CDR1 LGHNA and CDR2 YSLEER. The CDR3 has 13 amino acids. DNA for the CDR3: TGCGCCAGCAGCCAAGATGATGGAAGCGAGCAGTACTTC. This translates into CASSQDDGSEQYF.

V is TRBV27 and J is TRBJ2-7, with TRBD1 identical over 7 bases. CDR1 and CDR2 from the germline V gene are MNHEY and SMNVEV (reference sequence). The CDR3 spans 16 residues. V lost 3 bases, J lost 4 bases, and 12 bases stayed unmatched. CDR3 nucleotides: TGTGCCAGCAGTTTCCAGGGACAGAGCGTGCCTTACGAGCAGTACTTC. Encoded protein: CASSFQGQSVPYEQYF.

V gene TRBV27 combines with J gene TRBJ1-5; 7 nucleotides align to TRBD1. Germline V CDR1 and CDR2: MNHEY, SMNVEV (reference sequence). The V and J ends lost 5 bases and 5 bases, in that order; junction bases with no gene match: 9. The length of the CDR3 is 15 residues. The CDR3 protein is CASSPPDRRDQPQHF. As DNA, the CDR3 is TGTGCCAGCAGTCCCCCGGACAGGAGGGATCAGCCCCAGCATTTT.

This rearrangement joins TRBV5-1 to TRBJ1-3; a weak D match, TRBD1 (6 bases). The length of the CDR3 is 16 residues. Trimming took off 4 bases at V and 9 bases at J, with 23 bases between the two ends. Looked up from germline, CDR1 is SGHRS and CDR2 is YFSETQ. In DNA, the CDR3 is TGCGCCAGCAGCCCTGCGGTGGGGGGACAAAGTGGCACCATATATTTT. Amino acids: CASSPAVGGQSGTIYF. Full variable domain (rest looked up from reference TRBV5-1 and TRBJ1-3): KAGVTQTPRYLIKTRGQQVTLSCSPISGHRSVSWYQQTPGQGLQFLFEYFSETQRNKGNFPGRFSGRQFSNSRSEMNVSTLELGDSALYLCASSPAVGGQSGTIYFGEGSWLTVV.

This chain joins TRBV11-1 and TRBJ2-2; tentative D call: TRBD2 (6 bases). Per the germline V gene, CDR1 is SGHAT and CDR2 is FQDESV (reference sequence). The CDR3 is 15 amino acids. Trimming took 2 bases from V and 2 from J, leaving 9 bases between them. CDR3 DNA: TGTGCCAGCAGCTTAATCGGGAGCAACACCGGGGAGCTGTTTTTT. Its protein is CASSLIGSNTGELFF.

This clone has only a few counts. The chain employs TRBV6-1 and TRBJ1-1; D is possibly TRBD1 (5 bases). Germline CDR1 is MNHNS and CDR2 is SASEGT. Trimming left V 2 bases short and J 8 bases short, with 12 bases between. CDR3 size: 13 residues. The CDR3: CASSETWAGEAFF. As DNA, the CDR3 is TGTGCCAGCAGTGAAACGTGGGCAGGGGAAGCTTTCTTT.

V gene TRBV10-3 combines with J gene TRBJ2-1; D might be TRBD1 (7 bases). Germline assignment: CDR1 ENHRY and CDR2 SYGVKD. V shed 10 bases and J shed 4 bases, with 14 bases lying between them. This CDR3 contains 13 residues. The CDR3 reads CATTGEEYNEQFF. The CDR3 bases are TGTGCCACCACAGGGGAGGAGTACAATGAGCAGTTCTTC.